This T cell receptor (beta chain) derives from a study of blood T cell repertoires in COVID-19. Turning to the study itself: The United States, Italy and Spain provided the acute and convalescent COVID-19 samples. Sources were T cells, B-cell-depleted T cells, or PBMCs; the material itself was cDNA or gDNA.

Those enrolled, adults aged about 18 to 89 years, came from roughly 22 US areas. Methods used by the authors: Estimates of nucleated cell counts were drawn from the amplification of reference gene primers. The data were produced by immunoSEQ multiplex PCR, yet TCRdb's version contains in-frame clones alone and is incomplete. The V and J calls and clone size were taken over from that table, and D and trimming were inferred from the DNA. The sample carries around 200,000 clones, more than 75% recorded once. The length of the CDR3 is 12 residues. The V end was cut by 3 bases, the J end by 8 bases, with 5 bases between. CDR1 MDHEN and CDR2 SYDVKM come from the germline V gene. This clone showed up just a few times.

This TCR was sampled from a man aged 35-49 years with acute COVID-19. J is TRBJ1-6 and V is TRBV28; D not resolved. Sequencing input: PBMCs or T cells enriched from blood (not recorded which). CDR3 DNA sequence: TGTGCCAGCAGTTTTCCCTATTCACCCCTCCACTTT. This encodes CASSFPYSPLHF.